This TCR beta chain was found in a study of blood T cell repertoires in COVID-19. Only in-frame clones appear in the TCRdb table, and some are missing; sequencing was by immunoSEQ multiplex PCR. This table has over 5,500 clones, roughly four fifths appearing once. The clonotype originates from a man aged 55 to 69 with acute or convalescent COVID-19. The sample was peripheral blood.

The CDR3 sequence is CASSPGTAWTSTDTQYF. As DNA, the CDR3 is TGTGCCAGCAGCCCGGGGACAGCGTGGACTAGCACAGATACGCAGTATTTT. The rearrangement joins TRBV5-4 to TRBJ2-3; 7 bases agree with TRBD1. The CDR3 is 17 amino acids. Germline V gene sequence: CDR1 SGHNT, CDR2 YYREEE (reference sequence). V trimming: 4 bases; J trimming: 0 bases; junction bases outside the gene matches: 11. The whole variable domain, filled in from reference TRBV5-4 and TRBJ2-3, reads ETGVTQSPTHLIKTRGQQVTLRCSSQSGHNTVSWYQQALGQGPQFIFQYYREEENGRGNFPPRFSGLQFPNYSSELNVNALELDDSALYLCASSPGTAWTSTDTQYFGPGTRLTVL.